This passage covers 31 T cell receptor beta chains from one sample sequenced in a study of blood T cell repertoires in COVID-19. Produced via immunoSEQ multiplex PCR; TCRdb's table is partial and in-frame only. This sample carries about 120,000 clones, roughly nine tenths of them seen once, and the ten largest clones take 25% to 30%. The sample consisted of peripheral blood. The receptors were sampled from a man between 65 and 85 years old with active or convalescent COVID-19.

The chain employs TRBV27 and TRBJ1-1; weak D call: TRBD1 (5 bases). The germline V and J ends were trimmed by 3 bases and 4 bases, with 12 bases remaining between them. The CDR3 contains 14 residues. Germline values: CDR1 MNHEY, CDR2 SMNVEV (reference sequence). CDR3 nucleotide sequence: TGTGCCAGCAGTTTTGGCAGGGCAGGCACTGAAGCTTTCTTT. It specifies CASSFGRAGTEAFF.

This clone was observed a few times. The gene calls are TRBV6-5 and TRBJ1-2, with 9 positions matching TRBD1. With 6 bases clipped from V and 3 bases from J, the junction kept 2 bases outside the gene matches. Looked up from germline, CDR1 is MNHEY and CDR2 is SVGAGI. CDR3 length equals 13 residues. DNA of the CDR3: TGTGCCAGCAGCGGACAGGGGTACTATGGCTACACCTTC. Translation gives CASSGQGYYGYTF.

The chain uses TRBV7-9 and TRBJ2-5, with 9 bases identical to TRBD2. V was clipped by 8 bases and J by 4 bases; unmatched bases: 11. CDR3 size: 15 residues. The germline CDR1 and CDR2 sequences are SEHNR and FQNEAQ (reference sequence). The chain's CDR3 is CASHPGASGTETQYF. DNA for the CDR3: TGTGCCAGCCACCCAGGGGCTAGCGGGACAGAGACCCAGTACTTC.

The rearrangement uses TRBV27 and TRBJ2-1, with TRBD2 matching 9 bases. The V gene end was trimmed by 2 bases and the J gene end by 0 bases; junction bases not matched to a gene: 2. Germline values: CDR1 MNHEY, CDR2 SMNVEV (reference sequence). The CDR3 is 16 residues long. The CDR3 DNA is TGTGCCAGCAGTTTAGCGGGAGGGGCCTCCTACAATGAGCAGTTCTTC. This codes for CASSLAGGASYNEQFF.

V usage is TRBV29-1 and J usage is TRBJ2-3; 8 bases agree with TRBD2. Trimming removed 8 bases from V and 6 bases from J; junction bases left unmatched: 16. CDR1 is SQVTM and CDR2 is ANQGSEA in the germline V gene. CDR3 size: 15 residues. CDR3 loop: CSLQGIAGRGDTQYF. CDR3 coding DNA: TGCAGCCTCCAAGGGATAGCGGGAAGGGGGGATACGCAGTATTTT.

The chain recombines TRBV21-1 with TRBJ2-7; the D segment call TRBD2 is taken from the table without a DNA check. TRBV21-1 is reported as a pseudogene. CDR3 length: 18 amino acids. The CDR3 loop reads CASSKPGLGGTSSYEQYF. CDR3 bases: TGTGCCAGCAGCAAACCGGGACTTGGAGGGACCAGCTCCTACGAGCAGTACTTC.

J is TRBJ1-2 and V is TRBV28; no firm D call. This CDR3 region has 14 residues. Germline CDR1 and CDR2: MDHEN and SYDVKM. Trimming left V 5 bases short and J 4 bases short, with 14 bases between. The CDR3 bases are TGTGCCAGCAGTCCCTCCGGGGAGGGCTATGGCTACACCTTC. It translates to CASSPSGEGYGYTF.

This sequence joins TRBV27 and TRBJ2-1; D is perhaps TRBD1 (6 bases). The CDR3 contains 11 residues. With 6 bases removed from V and 9 bases from J, the gap between germline ends came to 9 bases. Germline loops: CDR1 MNHEY, CDR2 SMNVEV (reference sequence). CDR3 in amino acids: CASRTGPEQFF. The CDR3 bases are TGTGCCAGCAGGACAGGACCTGAGCAGTTCTTC.

This sequence joins TRBV2 and TRBJ1-2; TRBD1 aligns across 7 bases. The V gene's germline CDR1 is SNHLY and CDR2 FYNNEI. The CDR3 covers 18 residues. J lost 1 base, V lost 6 bases, and 17 bases had no gene match. The chain's CDR3 is CASSGPRDSTIYNYGYTF. In DNA, the CDR3 is TGTGCCAGCAGCGGCCCGAGGGACAGCACAATTTATAACTATGGCTACACCTTC.

This chain's CDR3 is CASSLTGSGNTIYF. The CDR3 DNA is TGTGCCAGCAGCCTGACAGGGTCTGGAAACACCATATATTTT. V usage is TRBV6-5 and J usage is TRBJ1-3; the match to TRBD1 covers 7 bases. CDR3 length equals 14 residues. The V gene end was trimmed by 6 bases and the J gene end by 1 base; junction bases not matched to a gene: 3. Germline V lookup: CDR1 MNHEY, CDR2 SVGAGI.

This chain joins TRBV29-1 and TRBJ1-5; a weak D match, TRBD1 (6 bases). This CDR3 has 15 amino acids. Germline V gives CDR1 SQVTM, CDR2 ANQGSEA. V dropped 5 bases and J dropped 6 bases, with 20 bases sitting between them. The CDR3 reads CSVSGAGGLGQPQHF. CDR3 sequence (DNA): TGCAGCGTTTCCGGAGCGGGGGGCTTGGGTCAGCCCCAGCATTTT.

DNA of the CDR3: TGTGCCATCAGACAGACAGGCAAGGGCTCCTACGAGCAGTACTTC. It encodes CAIRQTGKGSYEQYF. The chain uses TRBV10-3 and TRBJ2-7, with D tentatively TRBD1 (6 bases). Germline CDR1 ENHRY, CDR2 SYGVKD. Trimming stripped 6 bases from V and 0 bases from J, with 15 bases between. This CDR3 has 15 residues.

The rearrangement links TRBV7-9 to TRBJ2-6; no clear D gene. This CDR3 is built from 15 residues. The V gene's germline CDR1 is SEHNR and CDR2 FQNEAQ (reference sequence). V lost 1 base and J 1 base, leaving 5 bases between the germline ends. The CDR3 DNA reads TGTGCCAGCAGCTTAGGAGGTTCTGGGGCCAACGTCCTGACTTTC. Translating it yields CASSLGGSGANVLTF.

The rearrangement links TRBV10-3 to TRBJ1-5; D is perhaps TRBD1 (5 bases). V was clipped by 4 bases and J by 6 bases, with 13 bases between them. The germline gives CDR1 ENHRY, CDR2 SYGVKD. The CDR3 length is 14 residues. The CDR3 here is CAISVGGASQPQHF. CDR3 DNA: TGTGCCATCAGTGTCGGGGGAGCCTCTCAGCCCCAGCATTTT.

The genes are TRBV18 and TRBJ2-7; D is possibly TRBD2 (5 bases). Trimming stripped 2 bases from V and 3 bases from J, with 11 bases between. CDR3 length: 14 residues. Looked up from germline, CDR1 is KGHSH and CDR2 is LQKENI. The CDR3 loop is CASSPSRADYEQYF. In nucleotides, the CDR3 is TGTGCCAGCTCACCATCGCGGGCCGACTACGAGCAGTACTTC.

This chain joins TRBV28 and TRBJ1-2; TRBD1 agrees at 8 bases. Germline V lookup: CDR1 MDHEN, CDR2 SYDVKM. The J segment lost 2 bases and the V segment lost 6 bases, leaving 5 bases of the junction unmatched. CDR3 length equals 14 residues. The CDR3 DNA follows: TGTGCCAGCAGGGCGAGGACAGGGAACTATGGCTACACCTTC. It is translated as CASRARTGNYGYTF.

The V and J genes are TRBV11-2 and TRBJ2-7, with 9 positions matching TRBD2. The CDR3 runs 15 residues. The germline V gene encodes CDR1 SGHAT and CDR2 FQNNGV. The trim removed 5 bases at V and 4 bases at J, leaving 9 bases unmatched. The CDR3 sequence: CASSPLGLAIYEQYF. CDR3 DNA sequence: TGTGCCAGCAGCCCCTTGGGACTAGCTATTTACGAGCAGTACTTC.

The chain uses TRBV25-1 and TRBJ2-7; 7 bases align to TRBD1. This CDR3 comprises 13 residues. The germline V gene encodes CDR1 MGHDK and CDR2 SYGVNS. J was trimmed by 4 bases and V by 8 bases; bases with no gene match: 8. The CDR3 protein is CASGDGQVYEQYF. The CDR3, as DNA: TGTGCCAGCGGAGATGGACAGGTATACGAGCAGTACTTC.

The chain carries TRBV10-3 and TRBJ2-7; possible D gene TRBD2, 5 bases. The CDR3 is made up of 12 amino acids. Trimming shortened V by 11 bases and J by 5 bases, and 16 bases separated the two germline ends. CDR1 is ENHRY and CDR2 is SYGVKD in the germline V gene. CDR3 DNA: TGTGCCTCGGGGTCCTTAGAGCACGAGCAGTACTTC. This encodes CASGSLEHEQYF.

The chain recombines TRBV19 with TRBJ2-3; 11 nucleotides line up with TRBD2. CDR1 and CDR2 from the germline V gene are LNHDA and SQIVND (reference sequence). The CDR3 has 17 residues. J gave up 1 base and V 4 bases, and 7 bases lay outside the gene matches. DNA of the CDR3: TGTGCCAGTAGTACGCCGAAACTAGCGGGAGGCACAGATACGCAGTATTTT. Amino acid sequence: CASSTPKLAGGTDTQYF.

The chain couples TRBV2 to TRBJ1-2; no firm D call. This CDR3 has 12 amino acids. The germline V and J ends were trimmed by 5 bases and 6 bases, with 10 bases remaining between them. In germline, CDR1 is SNHLY, CDR2 FYNNEI. CDR3 protein: CASSTEEHGYTF. In nucleotides, the CDR3 is TGTGCCAGCAGTACAGAAGAACATGGCTACACCTTC.

The chain combines TRBV27 with TRBJ2-3, with 8 bases fitting TRBD2. The CDR3 consists of 16 residues. Germline CDR1 is MNHEY and CDR2 is SMNVEV (reference sequence). Trimming took 4 bases from V and 0 from J; bases not matched to a gene: 6. The CDR3 loop is CASSSMLAGSTDTQYF. As DNA, the CDR3 is TGTGCCAGCAGTTCGATGCTAGCGGGTAGCACAGATACGCAGTATTTT.

The chain joins TRBV4-2 to TRBJ1-4; D perhaps matches TRBD1 (6 bases). This CDR3 comprises 15 residues. The V end was cut by 3 bases, the J end by 4 bases, with 12 bases between. Germline CDR1 reads LGHNA; CDR2 reads YNFKEQ. The CDR3 sequence is CASSHQQGINEKLFF. The CDR3 DNA reads TGTGCCAGCAGCCACCAACAGGGCATTAATGAAAAACTGTTTTTT.

This clone appeared a few times. The genes are TRBV18 and TRBJ2-7; D gene ambiguous. The length of the CDR3 is 14 residues. Trimming pared 2 bases from V and 3 bases from J, leaving 11 bases between. From germline, CDR1 is KGHSH and CDR2 LQKENI. The CDR3 DNA reads as TGTGCCAGCTCACCAGAGAACCTTTACTACGAGCAGTACTTC. It codes for CASSPENLYYEQYF.

The chain carries TRBV5-1 and TRBJ2-1, with D uncertain. Trimming removed 3 bases from V and 3 bases from J, with 19 bases in between. Germline CDR1 SGHRS, CDR2 YFSETQ. The length of the CDR3 is 17 residues. CDR3 DNA: TGCGCCAGCAGCTCCCCGACGGTCACCCCAGGCTACAATGAGCAGTTCTTC. This encodes CASSSPTVTPGYNEQFF.

The genes are TRBV28 and TRBJ1-6, with a tentative D call TRBD1 (5 bases). V was shortened by 3 bases and J by 13 bases, with 16 bases between the two germline ends. Germline CDR1 MDHEN, CDR2 SYDVKM. This CDR3 is 14 amino acids long. The CDR3: CASSLGQAPLPLHF. DNA of the CDR3: TGTGCCAGCAGTTTGGGGCAGGCCCCGCTCCCCCTCCACTTT.

The gene calls are TRBV5-4 and TRBJ1-1, with 9 bases aligning to TRBD1. The J segment lost 1 base and the V segment lost 3 bases, leaving 4 bases of the junction unmatched. The CDR3 length is 15 residues. The V gene's germline CDR1 is SGHNT and CDR2 YYREEE (reference sequence). The CDR3: CASSSTGGRNTEAFF. The DNA of the CDR3 is TGTGCCAGCAGCTCCACAGGGGGCCGGAACACTGAAGCTTTCTTT.

This chain uses TRBV2 with TRBJ2-7; 7 bases are a match to TRBD2. This CDR3 is 13 amino acids long. Germline-derived CDR1 and CDR2 are SNHLY and FYNNEI. Unmatched junction bases numbered 8, after V lost 6 bases and J lost 6 bases. CDR3 nucleotide sequence: TGTGCCAGCAGAGGGCGGGAGAGGGTCGAGCAGTACTTC. The encoded protein is CASRGRERVEQYF.

The rearrangement uses TRBV18 and TRBJ1-4; D ambiguous. The ends were cut back, 6 bases at V and 0 bases at J, with 14 bases in the middle. Per germline, CDR1 KGHSH and CDR2 LQKENI. The CDR3 spans 16 residues. CDR3 nucleotide sequence: TGTGCCAGCTCCCCGAGGGAACTTGCAACTAATGAAAAACTGTTTTTT. Protein sequence: CASSPRELATNEKLFF.

The chain employs TRBV27 and TRBJ2-3; weak D call: TRBD1 (5 bases). Trimming pared 11 bases from V and 2 bases from J, leaving 14 bases between. Germline CDR1 and CDR2: MNHEY and SMNVEV (reference sequence). CDR3 length equals 13 residues. Here the CDR3 reads CASRRGTTDTQYF. In nucleotides, the CDR3 is TGTGCCTCCCGTAGGGGCACCACAGATACGCAGTATTTT.

V and J are TRBV12-3 or TRBV12-4 and TRBJ2-3; D unclear. Trimming shortened V by 5 bases and J by 2 bases, and 5 bases separated the two germline ends. This CDR3 has 12 amino acids. The CDR3 region has the DNA TGTGCCAGCAGTGCAGACACAGATACGCAGTATTTT. Its translation: CASSADTDTQYF.